A single sample gave rise to the 16 T cell receptor beta chains below, sequenced in a study of molecular identifiers for immune sequencing clone quantification. From the PCR reads, TCRdb called clonotypes with MiXCR, one entry per CDR3 protein. The top ten hold about 0.8% of the sample, which has about 86,000 distinct CDR3 sequences, more than 20% seen once. The source material was naive CD8+ T cells from blood, with Jurkat cell RNA spiked in. Subset specified: FACS-sorted CD8+CD4-CCR7+CD45RA+ naive T cells. These receptors were collected from a human donor in good health. Some libraries in this study had Jurkat cell RNA spiked in.

This clonotype was detected ten times or more. The V gene is TRBV12-5, the J gene TRBJ2-7, with TRBD1 matching over 7 bases. V trimming: 7 bases; J trimming: 4 bases; junction bases outside the gene matches: 7. The CDR3 consists of 13 residues. The germline V gene has CDR1 LGHNT and CDR2 FRNRAP. The CDR3 nucleotides are TGTGCTAGTGCACAATCGACAGGGTACGAGCAGTACTTC. It translates to CASAQSTGYEQYF.

This clonotype occurred a few times. The V and J genes are TRBV4-1 and TRBJ2-3; 10 positions agree with TRBD1. V shed 0 bases, J shed 3 bases, and the junction held 6 bases outside the gene matches. Per the germline V gene, CDR1 is MGHRA and CDR2 is YSYEKL. The CDR3 totals 17 residues. The CDR3 is CASSQDRTGGRTDTQYF. In DNA form, the CDR3 reads TGCGCCAGCAGCCAAGATCGGACAGGGGGTAGGACAGATACGCAGTATTTT.

This clonotype occurred many times. The CDR3 here is CASSGYEQYF. DNA for the CDR3: TGTGCCAGCAGTGGCTACGAGCAGTACTTC. The genes are TRBV6-1 and TRBJ2-7; D call uncertain. The CDR3 runs 10 residues. CDR1 and CDR2 from the germline V gene are MNHNS and SASEGT. With 4 bases removed from V and 3 bases from J, the gap between germline ends came to 1 base.

This clonotype was detected a few times. As DNA, the CDR3 is TGTGCCAGCAGCCCGGGACTAGCGGGGGGGATCTACTCCTACGAGCAGTACTTC. Translated, it gives CASSPGLAGGIYSYEQYF. The V and J genes are TRBV7-9 and TRBJ2-7; 16 positions match TRBD2. The CDR3 sequence is 18 residues long. After removal of 5 bases from V and 0 bases from J, the junction contained 7 bases not matched to a gene. Germline V gene lookup returns CDR1 SEHNR and CDR2 FQNEAQ (reference sequence).

This clonotype occurred once. A much larger clone is a single base away; this may be a read error. The genes are TRBV9 and TRBJ1-1, with 11 bases aligning to TRBD1. The germline V gene encodes CDR1 SGDLS and CDR2 YYNGEE. This CDR3 is 14 amino acids long. Unmatched junction bases numbered 6, after V lost 3 bases and J lost 8 bases. The CDR3 is CASSARGQGVEAFF. In nucleotides, the CDR3 is TGTGCCAGCAGCGCAAGGGGACAGGGGGTGGAAGCTTTCTTT.

Many counts were recorded for this clonotype. The chain combines TRBV14 with TRBJ2-7; a weak D match, TRBD2 (6 bases). V shed 1 base and J shed 3 bases, with 10 bases lying between them. Germline assignment: CDR1 SGHDN and CDR2 FVKESK. The CDR3 runs 14 residues. This CDR3 is CASSQVSGGYEQYF. The CDR3 DNA reads as TGTGCCAGCAGCCAAGTCTCCGGGGGCTACGAGCAGTACTTC.

This clonotype was observed a handful of times. A read error is possible here, since a much larger clone lies one base away. The CDR3: CASSLGRAPNVLTF. In nucleotides, the CDR3 is TGCGCCAGCAGCTTGGGCAGGGCTCCCAACGTCCTGACTTTC. This chain uses TRBV5-1 with TRBJ2-6; the D gene is possibly TRBD1 (5 bases). This CDR3 contains 14 residues. Germline V gene lookup returns CDR1 SGHRS and CDR2 YFSETQ. Trimming removed 0 bases from V and 8 bases from J, with 9 bases in between.

The V call is TRBV6-4, the J call TRBJ2-3; 7 nucleotides line up with TRBD2. The CDR3 covers 19 residues. The V gene's germline CDR1 is MRHNA and CDR2 SNTAGT. With 2 bases clipped from V and 1 base from J, the junction kept 15 bases outside the gene matches. The CDR3: CASSDTRTVVAGRTDTQYF. CDR3 nucleotides: TGTGCCAGCAGTGACACCCGTACGGTGGTAGCGGGCCGCACAGATACGCAGTATTTT.

There are a few counts of this clonotype. The rearrangement joins TRBV2 to TRBJ2-7; the D is unclear. Trimming left V 8 bases short and J 7 bases short, with 12 bases between. The CDR3 sequence is 11 residues long. Looked up from germline, CDR1 is SNHLY and CDR2 is FYNNEI. CDR3 in amino acids: CASLGAGEQYF. CDR3 in DNA: TGTGCCAGCCTGGGTGCTGGGGAGCAGTACTTC.

This chain links TRBV9 with TRBJ2-7; D assignment may be TRBD1 or TRBD2 (5 bases each). The CDR3 is 15 residues long. V was cut by 4 bases and J by 2 bases, with 16 bases left in between. CDR1 and CDR2 (germline): SGDLS, YYNGEE. The CDR3 is CASSPGAEPPYEQYF. CDR3 nucleotide sequence: TGTGCCAGCAGCCCCGGGGCGGAGCCGCCCTACGAGCAGTACTTC.

This clonotype was seen more than once but under ten times. The rearrangement uses TRBV24-1 and TRBJ2-7, with D uncertain. The germline V gene has CDR1 KGHDR and CDR2 SFDVKD. CDR3 length: 13 residues. Between the trimmed V and J ends, which lost 2 bases and 0 bases, there was a span of 4 bases. CDR3: CATSDSVSYEQYF. The CDR3 DNA reads as TGTGCCACCAGTGATTCAGTCTCCTACGAGCAGTACTTC.

This clonotype was observed many times. V is TRBV12-3 or TRBV12-4 and J is TRBJ2-5; D is unresolved. Trimming stripped 5 bases from V and 1 base from J, with 14 bases between. This CDR3 has 15 residues. Here the CDR3 reads CASSRVEDGQETQYF. The CDR3 DNA sequence: TGTGCCAGCAGTAGGGTTGAGGACGGCCAAGAGACCCAGTACTTC.

V and J are TRBV2 and TRBJ1-2; D is perhaps TRBD1 (6 bases). The CDR3 consists of 12 residues. V lost 6 bases, J lost 6 bases, and 11 bases lay in between. The germline gives CDR1 SNHLY, CDR2 FYNNEI. This chain's CDR3 is CASRGQSHGYTF. CDR3 sequence (DNA): TGTGCCAGCAGAGGACAGAGCCATGGCTACACCTTC.

This chain connects TRBV2 to TRBJ2-7; TRBD2 matches at 10 bases. Germline values: CDR1 SNHLY, CDR2 FYNNEI. The length of the CDR3 is 17 residues. V was clipped by 0 bases and J by 4 bases; unmatched bases: 9. The CDR3 DNA sequence: TGTGCCAGCAGTGAAGCGCTGGCTAGCGGGAGACAGTACGAGCAGTACTTC. It translates to CASSEALASGRQYEQYF. Complete variable domain (other parts from reference TRBV2 and TRBJ2-7): EPEVTQTPSHQVTQMGQEVILRCVPISNHLYFYWYRQILGQKVEFLVSFYNNEISEKSEIFDDQFSVERPDGSNFTLKIRSTKLEDSAMYFCASSEALASGRQYEQYFGPGTRLTVT.

Of note for this clonotype: This may come from a read error, since a much larger clone is one base off. The conserved phenylalanine or tryptophan normally closing the CDR3 is absent here, so this likely arose from a read error. The genes are TRBV30 and TRBJ1-1; a weak D match, TRBD1 (5 bases). The CDR3 extends over 11 amino acids. V was pared by 2 bases and J by 10 bases, with 11 bases between. Germline V gene data show CDR1 as GTSNPN and CDR2 as SVGIG (reference sequence). The CDR3 nucleotides read TGTGCCTGGAGTCCCCCGGGGGGAGCTTTCCTT. The encoded protein is CAWSPPGGAFL.

As regards this clonotype: The junction and the germline gene differ at one end; a read error may be behind it. The chain employs TRBV29-1 and TRBJ2-7; maybe TRBD1 (6 bases). The CDR3 covers 14 residues. Germline V gene lookup returns CDR1 SQVTM and CDR2 ANQGSEA. In DNA form, the CDR3 reads TGCAGCGTGCTGACAGGTGCCCGAGCCTACGCGCAGTACTTC. Amino acids: CSVLTGARAYAQYF.